These 30 T cell receptor beta chains were sequenced from one sample in a study of high-grade serous ovarian cancer treatment subgroups. Tumor tissue was taken before any definitive surgery or chemotherapy was given. Data came from immunoSEQ multiplex PCR; TCRdb stores just in-frame clones and leaves some out. The data hold some 3,200 clones, with 70% to 75% observed a single time. Sequenced material: tumor tissue. These receptors all stem from a human donor with high-grade serous ovarian cancer.

This chain uses TRBV11-1 with TRBJ2-5; TRBD2 is a possible D gene (6 bases). In germline, CDR1 is SGHAT, CDR2 FQDESV (reference sequence). The V end lost 1 base, the J end lost 1 base, and 10 bases lay between the germline ends. The CDR3 runs 15 residues. CDR3 amino acids: CASSLVLGLQETQYF. The CDR3 nucleotides read TGTGCCAGCAGCTTAGTCCTGGGACTCCAAGAGACCCAGTACTTC.

This clone appeared a single time. The CDR3 loop reads CASSGTLANYGYTF. The CDR3 nucleotides are TGTGCCAGCAGTGGGACACTAGCTAACTATGGCTACACCTTC. The chain uses TRBV6-5 and TRBJ1-2, with D maybe TRBD1 (6 bases). The CDR3 has 14 amino acids. V was trimmed by 5 bases and J by 0 bases, leaving 10 bases between them. The germline V gene encodes CDR1 MNHEY and CDR2 SVGAGI.

The chain combines TRBV12-2 with TRBJ2-5. Matching the DNA end better, TRBJ2-7 makes the J call doubtful. TRBV12-2 is designated a pseudogene. This CDR3 is built from 14 residues. The CDR3 spells CASRLAPGSYEQYF. The CDR3 DNA reads as TGTGCAAGTCGCTTAGCGCCAGGGAGCTACGAGCAGTACTTC.

The gene calls are TRBV29-1 and TRBJ1-1; no firm D call. With 4 bases removed from V and 8 bases from J, the gap between germline ends came to 17 bases. The CDR3 has 13 residues. Germline CDR1 SQVTM, CDR2 ANQGSEA. CDR3 bases: TGCAGCGTTGTAAGGCATTCGGATGTCGAAGCTTTCTTT. Protein product: CSVVRHSDVEAFF.

A note on this clone: This sample includes further DNA sequences coding for the same CDR3. The chain recombines TRBV10-3 with TRBJ2-5; D may be TRBD2 (5 bases). There are 11 residues in the CDR3. V shed 10 bases and J shed 2 bases, with 8 bases lying between them. Germline CDR1 and CDR2: ENHRY and SYGVKD. The CDR3 DNA reads as TGTGCCACCTCGGGGCAAGAGACCCAGTACTTC. Its translation is CATSGQETQYF.

The chain couples TRBV5-6 to TRBJ2-5; D may be TRBD1 (6 bases). Looked up from germline, CDR1 is SGHDT and CDR2 is YYEEEE. The CDR3 is made up of 13 amino acids. V dropped 3 bases and J dropped 5 bases, with 11 bases sitting between them. The CDR3 DNA follows: TGTGCCAGCAGCTGGGGACAATCGGAGACCCAGTACTTC. Protein: CASSWGQSETQYF.

The rearrangement joins TRBV28 to TRBJ1-4; 11 bases align to TRBD1. Trimming cost V 2 bases and J 8 bases; bases outside gene matches: 7. CDR3 length: 16 amino acids. Germline CDR1 reads MDHEN; CDR2 reads SYDVKM. The CDR3 region is CASSLEDRGLGEKLFF. CDR3 bases: TGTGCCAGCAGTTTAGAGGACAGGGGGCTTGGGGAAAAACTGTTTTTT.

V and J are TRBV27 and TRBJ2-3; a possible D gene is TRBD2 (5 bases). V was trimmed by 7 bases and J by 5 bases, leaving 16 bases between them. The CDR3 covers 14 residues. From germline, CDR1 is MNHEY and CDR2 SMNVEV (reference sequence). This CDR3 reads CASTERVGQDTQYF. The DNA of the CDR3 is TGTGCCAGCACCGAGAGGGTTGGGCAAGATACGCAGTATTTT.

In regard to this clone: At one of its ends the junction is not consistent with the germline gene, which may arise from a read error. The rearrangement links TRBV4-1 to TRBJ2-1, with 8 bases identical to TRBD1. This CDR3 comprises 15 residues. Germline CDR1 MGHRA, CDR2 YSYEKL. Here the CDR3 reads CASRQGQGWHNEQFF. CDR3 sequence (DNA): TGCGCCAGCAGACAAGGACAGGGATGGCACAATGAGCAGTTCTTC.

This sequence joins TRBV4-3 and TRBJ2-2, with 13 bases aligning to TRBD2. This CDR3 is 17 amino acids long. With V trimmed by 2 bases and J by 4 bases, 4 bases remained unmatched. Germline CDR1 LGHNA, CDR2 YSLEER. The CDR3 nucleotides are TGCGCCAGCAGCCAATCCCGGACTAGCGGGAGCACCGGGGAGCTGTTTTTT. As protein: CASSQSRTSGSTGELFF.

V and J are TRBV5-1 and TRBJ2-2, with 7 bases fitting TRBD1. After removal of 2 bases from V and 7 bases from J, the junction contained 5 bases not matched to a gene. CDR3 size: 14 residues. Germline loops: CDR1 SGHRS, CDR2 YFSETQ. The chain's CDR3 is CASSLYRGGGELFF. The CDR3 DNA sequence: TGCGCCAGCAGCTTATACAGGGGTGGCGGGGAGCTGTTTTTT.

The chain recombines TRBV7-9 with TRBJ1-3; D remains unclear. V shed 8 bases and J shed 0 bases, with 8 bases lying between them. This CDR3 has 13 residues. Looked up from germline, CDR1 is SEHNR and CDR2 is FQNEAQ (reference sequence). CDR3 sequence reads: CASGPNSGNTIYF. The CDR3 DNA reads TGTGCCAGCGGACCGAACTCTGGAAACACCATATATTTT.

This clone turned up a few times. V is TRBV2 and J is TRBJ1-5; D ambiguous. The CDR3 loop spans 12 amino acids. V gave up 9 bases and J gave up 3 bases, with 9 bases separating them. Looked up from germline, CDR1 is SNHLY and CDR2 is FYNNEI. Written as DNA, the CDR3 is TGTGCCAGTTCGAAGGTCAATCAGCCCCAGCATTTT. Its translation is CASSKVNQPQHF.

The rearrangement joins TRBV4-1 to TRBJ2-7; D might be TRBD1 (7 bases). With 4 bases removed from V and 1 base from J, the gap between germline ends came to 8 bases. Germline V gene lookup returns CDR1 MGHRA and CDR2 YSYEKL. The CDR3 is made up of 13 amino acids. CDR3 loop: CASSPGGSYEQYF. CDR3 nucleotide sequence: TGCGCCAGCAGCCCAGGGGGGTCCTACGAGCAGTACTTC.

V gene TRBV6-1 combines with J gene TRBJ1-1; a possible D gene is TRBD1 (5 bases). The V end was cut by 11 bases, the J end by 5 bases, with 21 bases between. Germline V gene sequence: CDR1 MNHNS, CDR2 SASEGT. This CDR3 has 14 amino acids. DNA of the CDR3: TGTGCCGGAAGAATCGGGACGGCGGGTACTGAAGCTTTCTTT. Protein: CAGRIGTAGTEAFF.

The chain recombines TRBV7-3 with TRBJ2-5; 8 nucleotides agree with TRBD2. The length of the CDR3 is 15 residues. Germline V CDR1 and CDR2: SGHTA, FQGTGA. V lost 6 bases and J lost 5; bases outside the gene matches: 11. DNA of the CDR3: TGTGCCAGCAGGGCGGGACTAGTTTTATCCGAGACCCAGTACTTC. Protein sequence: CASRAGLVLSETQYF.

The table lists this clone with a few counts. The V and J genes are TRBV7-2 and TRBJ2-7; D is undetermined. Between the trimmed V and J ends, which lost 1 base and 0 bases, there was a span of 7 bases. Per germline, CDR1 SGHTA and CDR2 FQGNSA. This CDR3 has 14 amino acids. The CDR3 region is CASSLDLASYEQYF. CDR3 in DNA: TGTGCCAGCAGCTTAGACCTTGCCTCCTACGAGCAGTACTTC.

This chain connects TRBV5-8 to TRBJ1-1; tentative D call: TRBD1 (5 bases). Germline values: CDR1 SGHTS, CDR2 YDEGEE. V lost 4 bases, J lost 6 bases, and 25 bases lay in between. This CDR3 is 17 amino acids long. CDR3 in amino acids: CASSSYGSGGYYAEAFF. CDR3 DNA sequence: TGTGCCAGCAGCAGTTACGGGTCCGGGGGATACTACGCTGAAGCTTTCTTT.

This rearrangement joins TRBV5-1 to TRBJ2-1, with D unresolved. The germline V and J ends were trimmed by 0 bases and 1 base, with 8 bases remaining between them. The CDR3 extends over 15 amino acids. Germline V gene sequence: CDR1 SGHRS, CDR2 YFSETQ. The CDR3 region is CASSLERLSYNEQFF. The CDR3 DNA is TGCGCCAGCAGCTTGGAGCGATTATCCTACAATGAGCAGTTCTTC.

For this clone: This sample also contains other DNA sequences that code for the same CDR3. CDR3 DNA: TGTGCCAGCAGCTTAAGGACAGGGGTATCCTACAATGAGCAGTTCTTC. This gives the protein CASSLRTGVSYNEQFF. The gene calls are TRBV7-3 and TRBJ2-1; 9 nucleotides line up with TRBD1. The V gene's germline CDR1 is SGHTA and CDR2 FQGTGA. The V and J ends lost 1 base and 1 base, in that order; junction bases with no gene match: 2. This CDR3 region has 16 residues.

This chain links TRBV6-6 with TRBJ1-1; tentative D call: TRBD1 (6 bases). The germline V and J ends were trimmed by 5 bases and 3 bases, with 16 bases remaining between them. The CDR3 runs to 15 residues. Per germline, CDR1 MNHNY and CDR2 SVGAGI (reference sequence). DNA of the CDR3: TGTGCCAGCAGTGACCAGGGGTGGAGTGACACTGAAGCTTTCTTT. This sequence encodes CASSDQGWSDTEAFF.

Comment on this clone: Other nucleotide sequences from this sample produce the same CDR3. The rearrangement joins TRBV28 to TRBJ2-5, with 8 bases matching TRBD1. Unmatched junction bases numbered 4, after V lost 3 bases and J lost 4 bases. Germline CDR1 and CDR2: MDHEN and SYDVKM. The CDR3 covers 14 residues. The DNA for the CDR3 is TGTGCCAGCAGTTTCGGACAGGGTCGAGAGACCCAGTACTTC. It translates to CASSFGQGRETQYF.

The chain uses TRBV6-6 and TRBJ1-4; D remains unclear. This CDR3 is 11 amino acids long. Looked up from germline, CDR1 is MNHNY and CDR2 is SVGAGI (reference sequence). The ends were cut back, 2 bases at V and 8 bases at J, with 3 bases in the middle. The CDR3 is CASSYREKLFF. CDR3 bases: TGTGCCAGCAGTTACCGGGAAAAACTGTTTTTT.

The J gene is TRBJ2-7, the V gene TRBV27, with D possibly being TRBD2 (6 bases). Germline values: CDR1 MNHEY, CDR2 SMNVEV (reference sequence). This CDR3 spans 15 amino acids. Trimming stripped 2 bases from V and 3 bases from J, with 14 bases between. The CDR3 DNA reads as TGTGCCAGCAGTTTACTTCACGGGAGCTTCTACGAGCAGTACTTC. This sequence encodes CASSLLHGSFYEQYF.

This chain uses TRBV6-1 with TRBJ2-1, with TRBD1 identical over 8 bases. The trim removed 3 bases at V and 7 bases at J, leaving 11 bases unmatched. Germline lookup yields CDR1 MNHNS and CDR2 SASEGT. The length of the CDR3 is 16 residues. The chain's CDR3 is CASSDTFRTGKNEQFF. CDR3 in DNA: TGTGCCAGCAGTGATACTTTTAGGACAGGGAAAAATGAGCAGTTCTTC.

The J gene is TRBJ2-1, the V gene TRBV28, with D perhaps matching TRBD1 or TRBD2 (5 bases each). Germline V CDR1 and CDR2: MDHEN, SYDVKM. Trimming shortened V by 5 bases and J by 6 bases, and 17 bases separated the two germline ends. CDR3 length: 15 residues. In DNA form, the CDR3 reads TGTGCCAGCAGTGTTCCCGGGACGCTAGGCAATGAGCAGTTCTTC. As protein: CASSVPGTLGNEQFF.

The rearrangement joins TRBV19 to TRBJ2-3, with D maybe TRBD1 (5 bases). Trimming cost V 5 bases and J 2 bases, with 17 bases left between them. The CDR3 consists of 16 residues. CDR1 LNHDA and CDR2 SQIVND come from the germline V gene (reference sequence). In nucleotides, the CDR3 is TGTGCCAGTAGTCTTCTGTTAGGGGTAAACACAGATACGCAGTATTTT. Translation gives CASSLLLGVNTDTQYF.

This clone has more than one count but fewer than ten. The chain combines TRBV6-1 with TRBJ1-2; weak D call: TRBD1 (6 bases). V was trimmed by 0 bases and J by 5 bases, leaving 13 bases between them. Germline V gene lookup returns CDR1 MNHNS and CDR2 SASEGT. The CDR3 consists of 15 residues. CDR3 DNA: TGTGCCAGCAGTGAAGCTAGGGGGATATCTTATGGCTACACCTTC. Translated: CASSEARGISYGYTF.

This clone showed up just a few times. The gene calls are TRBV28 and TRBJ2-1; 7 nucleotides match TRBD1. The V gene's germline CDR1 is MDHEN and CDR2 SYDVKM. Trimming cost V 7 bases and J 6 bases; bases outside gene matches: 6. The CDR3 consists of 13 residues. CDR3 bases: TGTGCCAGCACTGAGGACAGGACCAATGAGCAGTTCTTC. The encoded protein is CASTEDRTNEQFF.

The V gene is TRBV7-8, the J gene TRBJ2-7; D may be TRBD2 (6 bases). Trimming removed 1 base at V and 5 bases at J, with 15 bases between. The CDR3 loop spans 15 amino acids. Germline V gene data show CDR1 as SGHVS and CDR2 as FQNEAQ. The CDR3 spells CASSLEGTQTHEQYF. The DNA for the CDR3 is TGTGCCAGCAGCTTAGAAGGGACTCAAACCCACGAGCAGTACTTC.